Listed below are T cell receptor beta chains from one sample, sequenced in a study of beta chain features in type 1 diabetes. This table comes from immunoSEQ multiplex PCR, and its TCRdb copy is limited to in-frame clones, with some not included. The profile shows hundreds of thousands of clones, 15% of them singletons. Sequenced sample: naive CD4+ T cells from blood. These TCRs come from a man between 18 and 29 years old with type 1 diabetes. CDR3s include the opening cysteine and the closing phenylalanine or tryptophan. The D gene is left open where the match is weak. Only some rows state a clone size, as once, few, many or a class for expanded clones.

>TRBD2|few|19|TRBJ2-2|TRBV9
TGTGCCAGCAGCGTCGGACTAGCGGGGGGCTTCGCGAACACCGGGGAGCTGTTTTTT
CASSVGLAGGFANTGELFF
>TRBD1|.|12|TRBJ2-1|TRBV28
TGTGCCAGCAGTACCGGACAGGGGAGGCAGTTCTTC
CASSTGQGRQFF
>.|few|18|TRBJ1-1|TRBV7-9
TGTGCCAGCAGCTTAATGTCCCTCCACACCGGGCGGGACACTGAAGCTTTCTTT
CASSLMSLHTGRDTEAFF
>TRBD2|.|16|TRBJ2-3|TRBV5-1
TGCGCCAGCAGCTTGATTAGCGGGGGGAGCACAGATACGCAGTATTTT
CASSLISGGSTDTQYF
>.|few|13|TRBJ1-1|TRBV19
TGTGCCAGTAGGTCCCCAGGGAGGCCTGAAGCTTTCTTT
CASRSPGRPEAFF
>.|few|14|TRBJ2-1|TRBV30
TGTGCCTGGAGGAGCTATGGTCCCTACAATGAGCAGTTCTTC
CAWRSYGPYNEQFF
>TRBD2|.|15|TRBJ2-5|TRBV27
TGTGCCAGCAGTTTATATGCAGCGGGAGGGGAGACCCAGTACTTC
CASSLYAAGGETQYF
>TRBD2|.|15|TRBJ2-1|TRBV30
TGTGCCTGGCGTCCTCTAGCGGGGGGGTACAATGAGCAGTTCTTC
CAWRPLAGGYNEQFF
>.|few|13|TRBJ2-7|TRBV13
TGTGCCAGCAGCTTTTCTACAGCCTACGAGCAGTACTTC
CASSFSTAYEQYF
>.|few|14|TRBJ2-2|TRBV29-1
TGCAGCGCTCGACAGACCCCGAACACCGGGGAGCTGTTTTTT
CSARQTPNTGELFF
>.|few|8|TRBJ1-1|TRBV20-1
TGCAGTGTTCAGGAAGCTTTCTTT
CSVQEAFF
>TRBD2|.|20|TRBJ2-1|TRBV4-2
TGTGCCAGCAGCCAAGAAACTAGCGGGTTTCTCCCGAGCTCCTACAATGAGCAGTTCTTC
CASSQETSGFLPSSYNEQFF
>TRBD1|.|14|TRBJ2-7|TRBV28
TGTGCCAGCCGGGAAACGGGACAGACCTACGAGCAGTACTTC
CASRETGQTYEQYF
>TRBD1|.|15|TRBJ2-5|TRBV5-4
TGTGCCAGCAGCTGGGGGGGGACAGGGAAAAAGACCCAGTACTTC
CASSWGGTGKKTQYF
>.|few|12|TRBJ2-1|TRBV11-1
TGTGCCAGCAGCCCCTCGTACAATGAGCAGTTCTTC
CASSPSYNEQFF
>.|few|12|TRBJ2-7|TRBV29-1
TGCAGCGCCTCTGCAGGGTTCTACGAGCAGTACTTC
CSASAGFYEQYF
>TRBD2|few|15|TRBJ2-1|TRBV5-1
TGCGCCAGCAGCCGACTAGCGGGAGCTTATAATGAGCAGTTCTTC
CASSRLAGAYNEQFF
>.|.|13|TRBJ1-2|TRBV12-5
TGTGCTAGTGGCCTGGACAGTACTTATGGCTACACCTTC
CASGLDSTYGYTF
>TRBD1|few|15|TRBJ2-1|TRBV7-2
TGTGCCAGCAGATCGGACAGGGGGTCTTTCAATGAGCAGTTCTTC
CASRSDRGSFNEQFF
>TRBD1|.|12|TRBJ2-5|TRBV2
TGTGCCAGCCGGGACAGGCAAGAGACCCAGTACTTC
CASRDRQETQYF
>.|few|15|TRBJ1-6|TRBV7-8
TGTGCCAGCAGCTTAGTGGCAGACTATAATTCACCCCTCCACTTT
CASSLVADYNSPLHF
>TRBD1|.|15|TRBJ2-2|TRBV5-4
TGTGCCAGCAGCGGGCCGGGACAGGGGACCGGGGAGCTGTTTTTT
CASSGPGQGTGELFF
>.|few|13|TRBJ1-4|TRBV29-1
TGCAGCGTTCTGTGGCAGGGTAGTGAAAAACTGTTTTTT
CSVLWQGSEKLFF